This TCR beta chain was documented in a study of cytomegalovirus exposure and HLA in healthy donors. Whole-study findings and limits: Indistinguishable V segments such as TRBV6-2 and TRBV6-3 were excluded. HLA alleles were associated with around 17,000 TCR beta sequences in a later analysis at 0.05 false discovery rate. The majority of TCR sequences were rare, yet some public TCRs appeared in many donors.

Unrecorded immune exposure was likely among donors, who were nominally healthy when sampled. From germline, CDR1 is SGHRS and CDR2 YFSETQ. The CDR3 has 14 amino acids. Trimming cost V 1 base and J 2 bases; bases outside gene matches: 2. With 60 Vbeta and 13 Jbeta primers, the PCR was carried out. Libraries were prepared by immunoSEQ multiplex PCR; TCRdb keeps only in-frame clonotypes and omits some of them. This table holds 95,000 to 150,000 clones, less than 85% found once. Concerning this clone itself: Antigen unknown.

The clonotype originates from a young man in good health and CMV-seropositive. The chain joins TRBV5-1 to TRBJ2-5; 7 bases align to TRBD1. The specimen sequenced was PBMCs. CDR3 region: CASSLYRGQETQYF. The CDR3 coding sequence is TGCGCCAGCAGCTTGTACAGGGGTCAAGAGACCCAGTACTTC.